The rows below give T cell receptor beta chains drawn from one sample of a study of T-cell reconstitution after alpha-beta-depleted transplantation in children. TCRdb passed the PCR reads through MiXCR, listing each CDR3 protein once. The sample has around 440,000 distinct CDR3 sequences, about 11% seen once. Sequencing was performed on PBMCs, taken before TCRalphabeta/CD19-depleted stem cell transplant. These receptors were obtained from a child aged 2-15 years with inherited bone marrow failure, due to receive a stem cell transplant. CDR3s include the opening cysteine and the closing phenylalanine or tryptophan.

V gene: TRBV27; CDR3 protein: CASSPLGSGSDEQYF
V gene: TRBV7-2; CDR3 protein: CASSPSGTSGSYEQYF
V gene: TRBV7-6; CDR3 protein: CASSPRMGPRETQYF
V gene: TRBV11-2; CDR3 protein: CASSRGHFYEQYF
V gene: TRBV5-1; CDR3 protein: CASSTERGSTDTQYF
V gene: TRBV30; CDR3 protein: CAWKKVSSGANVLTF
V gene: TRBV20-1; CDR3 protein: CSAGLLAGGRYEQYF
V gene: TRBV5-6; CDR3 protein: CASSLEAGMGYNEQFF
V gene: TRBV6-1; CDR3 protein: CASSLPGSLGAPLHF
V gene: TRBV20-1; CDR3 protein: CSAREVVHSPLHF
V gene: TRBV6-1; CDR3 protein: CASRGSLAGTTEQFF
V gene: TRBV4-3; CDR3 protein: CASSQGLPDRGWNTGELFF
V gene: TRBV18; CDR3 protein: CASSDRAFYGYTF
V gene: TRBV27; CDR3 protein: CASSLSPGLAGVRGADTQYF
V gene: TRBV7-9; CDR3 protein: CASSSYSTQETQYF
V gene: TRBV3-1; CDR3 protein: CASSQDAWSSYNEQFF
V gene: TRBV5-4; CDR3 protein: CASSYPQGGTLQETQYF
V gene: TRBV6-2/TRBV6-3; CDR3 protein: CASRMDSAEDIQYF
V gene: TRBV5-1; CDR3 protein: CASSIGQGPYEQYF
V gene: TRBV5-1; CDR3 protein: CASSLDWDHRYNEQFF
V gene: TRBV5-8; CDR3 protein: CASSEGTGWTSSYEQYF
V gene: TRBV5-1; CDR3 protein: CASSPGTGYGYTF
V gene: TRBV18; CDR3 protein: CASSPEGSGSLHNEQFF
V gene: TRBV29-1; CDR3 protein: CSVEDPRGYEQYF
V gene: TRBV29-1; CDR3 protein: CSLRDGDEQYF
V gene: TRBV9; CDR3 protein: CASSVGPTGAQETQYF
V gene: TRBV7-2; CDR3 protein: CASSLGLFTDTQYF
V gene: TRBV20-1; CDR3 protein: CSALAGDGTDTQYF
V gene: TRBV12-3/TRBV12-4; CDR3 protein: CASSPAAYEQYF
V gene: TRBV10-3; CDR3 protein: CAISESGDQPQHF
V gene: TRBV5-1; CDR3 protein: CASSLAHSLNTEAFF
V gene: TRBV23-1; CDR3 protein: CASSARDKECTDTQYF
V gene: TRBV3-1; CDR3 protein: CASNMWQGKETQYF
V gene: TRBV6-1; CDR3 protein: CASSSSGTSSYEQYF
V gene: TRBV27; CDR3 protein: CASSLWSGSPPEQYF
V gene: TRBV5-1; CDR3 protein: CASSYDLRQDNEQFF
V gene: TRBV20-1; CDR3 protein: CSADRAWLANYGYTF
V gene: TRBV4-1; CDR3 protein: CASSQVFGTGSYEQYF
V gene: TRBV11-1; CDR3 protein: CASSLGQSGDLGTDTQYF
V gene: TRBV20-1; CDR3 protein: CSGRRISSYEQYF
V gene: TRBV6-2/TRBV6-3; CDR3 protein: CASSGLWGTGELFF
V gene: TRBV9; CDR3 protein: CASSGLANEQFF
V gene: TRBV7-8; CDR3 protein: CASSLLRTRYYEQYF
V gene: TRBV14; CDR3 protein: CASYTGLAGYNEQFF
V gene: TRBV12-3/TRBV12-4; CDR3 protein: CASRDTGTSVYNEQFF
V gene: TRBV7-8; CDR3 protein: CASSLLNVRTDTQYF
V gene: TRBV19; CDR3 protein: CASTPTSGYTGELFF
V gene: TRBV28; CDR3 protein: CASSLSGMGKYGYTF
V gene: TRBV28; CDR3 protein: CASSLIFGSNQETQYF
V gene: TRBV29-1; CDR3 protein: CSVEAPRTISSGNTIYF
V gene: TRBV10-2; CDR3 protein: CASSEVLAGNEQFF
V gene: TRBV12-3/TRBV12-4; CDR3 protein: CASSTFLGGEMDTEAFF
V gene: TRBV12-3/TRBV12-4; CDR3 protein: CASSYRTGSNYGYTF
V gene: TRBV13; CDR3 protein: CASSWSSGGLYNEQFF
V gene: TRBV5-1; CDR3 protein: CASSPDADPRVYNEQFF
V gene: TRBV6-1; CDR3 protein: CASRDVLNTEAFF
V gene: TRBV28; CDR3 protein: CASAPDRDSYEQYF